Below, 9 T cell receptor beta chains from the same sample are listed, as sequenced in a study of technical replicates of blood from a few donors. Data came from immunoSEQ multiplex PCR; TCRdb stores just in-frame clones and leaves some out. Found here are just over 8,000 clones, about nine tenths of them singletons; the top ten hold about an eighth. The specimen sequenced was PBMCs. Receptors originate from a human donor in good health.

For the CDR3, the DNA is TGTGCCAGCAGTTCAATAGCGGGAAAGGATGAGCAGTTCTTC. Amino acids: CASSSIAGKDEQFF. The chain couples TRBV27 to TRBJ2-1; TRBD2 matches at 8 bases. The CDR3 totals 14 residues. CDR1 MNHEY and CDR2 SMNVEV come from the germline V gene (reference sequence). Trimming took 4 bases from V and 8 from J; bases not matched to a gene: 7.

This clone was recorded once. The chain recombines TRBV11-1 with TRBJ2-1, with 14 bases that match TRBD2. The CDR3 runs to 16 residues. Germline V gene data show CDR1 as SGHAT and CDR2 as FQDESV (reference sequence). The ends lost 2 bases at V and 13 bases at J; junction bases unmatched: 10. CDR3 sequence: CASSLPRLAGGVAQFF. CDR3 coding DNA: TGTGCCAGCAGCTTACCTCGACTAGCGGGAGGGGTCGCCCAGTTCTTC.

The genes are TRBV27 and TRBJ2-7, with 8 bases aligning to TRBD1. Germline trimming cut 6 bases from V and 3 bases from J; bases unmatched to any gene: 10. The germline CDR1 and CDR2 sequences are MNHEY and SMNVEV (reference sequence). The CDR3 totals 15 residues. CDR3 loop: CASSLGQGKVYEQYF. CDR3 bases: TGTGCCAGCAGCCTCGGACAGGGTAAGGTCTACGAGCAGTACTTC.

This chain joins TRBV28 and TRBJ2-7, with TRBD1 matching over 7 bases. The V gene's germline CDR1 is MDHEN and CDR2 SYDVKM. The CDR3 sequence is 15 residues long. V lost 3 bases, J lost 0 bases, and 5 bases stayed unmatched. CDR3 coding DNA: TGTGCCAGCAGTTTTGGACAGGCCTACTCCTACGAGCAGTACTTC. Its translation: CASSFGQAYSYEQYF.

V and J are TRBV15 and TRBJ2-2; a weak D match, TRBD2 (6 bases). The germline V and J ends were trimmed by 1 base and 4 bases, with 19 bases remaining between them. The CDR3 spans 18 residues. Looked up from germline, CDR1 is LNHNV and CDR2 is YYDKDF (reference sequence). CDR3 loop: CATSRVGSARDSTGELFF. CDR3 DNA sequence: TGTGCCACCAGCAGAGTAGGTTCAGCTCGGGACTCCACCGGGGAGCTGTTTTTT.

The chain couples TRBV6-1 to TRBJ1-1, with 9 bases identical to TRBD1. The CDR3 extends over 14 amino acids. Germline values: CDR1 MNHNS, CDR2 SASEGT. The V segment lost 5 bases and the J segment 4 bases; nucleotides outside the gene matches: 5. CDR3 loop: CASSWTGVGTEAFF. The CDR3 DNA sequence: TGTGCCAGCAGTTGGACAGGGGTTGGCACTGAAGCTTTCTTT.

The V call is TRBV7-6, the J call TRBJ2-2; the match to TRBD2 covers 7 bases. The CDR3 spans 15 residues. Germline V lookup: CDR1 SGHVS, CDR2 FNYEAQ. V lost 4 bases, J lost 5 bases, and 7 bases stayed unmatched. CDR3 sequence reads: CASSSTSSLTGELFF. Written as DNA, the CDR3 is TGTGCCAGCAGCTCGACTAGCTCTCTTACCGGGGAGCTGTTTTTT.

The genes are TRBV6-7 and TRBJ2-7, with 7 positions matching TRBD2. TRBV6-7 is recorded as an ORF, its role being uncertain. The CDR3 sequence is 16 residues long. V lost 3 bases, J lost 3 bases, and 11 bases stayed unmatched. CDR3 residues: CASSYGGEERGYEQYF. CDR3 nucleotide sequence: TGTGCCAGCAGTTATGGGGGGGAAGAGAGGGGCTACGAGCAGTACTTC.

The genes are TRBV6-1 and TRBJ2-5; D might be TRBD2 (6 bases). Per germline, CDR1 MNHNS and CDR2 SASEGT. V lost 6 bases and J lost 13, with 18 bases in between. CDR3 length equals 12 residues. This CDR3 reads CASRADGGESYF. The CDR3 bases are TGTGCCAGCAGGGCCGATGGCGGGGAGTCGTACTTC.